The clone carrying this TCR beta chain was found a few times. The entry originates in a study of blood T cell repertoires in COVID-19. Original analysis: Amplified reference gene primers provided the basis for estimating nucleated cell counts. Produced via immunoSEQ multiplex PCR; TCRdb's table is partial and in-frame only. From that table come the V and J calls and clone size; the DNA was used to work out D and trimming. Of roughly 400,000 clones listed, roughly 88% were seen once; the top ten hold approximately 1.3%. Recruitment covered roughly 22 US areas and drew participants whose ages spanned roughly 18 to 100 years. Grouping used clinical history reported by participants in a survey and questionnaire. Within 2 weeks before study entry, exposed participants met a COVID-19 case. V dropped 5 bases and J dropped 10 bases, with 11 bases sitting between them. Germline V gives CDR1 MGHRA, CDR2 YSYEKL. This CDR3 region has 11 residues.

The chain carries TRBV4-1 and TRBJ1-1; D perhaps matches TRBD1 (5 bases). The sequenced sample consisted of PBMCs or T cells enriched from blood (not recorded which). This TCR was recovered from a woman younger than 30 who had been exposed to COVID-19. As DNA, the CDR3 is TGCGCCAGCAGCTGGGGCGGGGGAGCTTTCTTT. Translating it yields CASSWGGGAFF.